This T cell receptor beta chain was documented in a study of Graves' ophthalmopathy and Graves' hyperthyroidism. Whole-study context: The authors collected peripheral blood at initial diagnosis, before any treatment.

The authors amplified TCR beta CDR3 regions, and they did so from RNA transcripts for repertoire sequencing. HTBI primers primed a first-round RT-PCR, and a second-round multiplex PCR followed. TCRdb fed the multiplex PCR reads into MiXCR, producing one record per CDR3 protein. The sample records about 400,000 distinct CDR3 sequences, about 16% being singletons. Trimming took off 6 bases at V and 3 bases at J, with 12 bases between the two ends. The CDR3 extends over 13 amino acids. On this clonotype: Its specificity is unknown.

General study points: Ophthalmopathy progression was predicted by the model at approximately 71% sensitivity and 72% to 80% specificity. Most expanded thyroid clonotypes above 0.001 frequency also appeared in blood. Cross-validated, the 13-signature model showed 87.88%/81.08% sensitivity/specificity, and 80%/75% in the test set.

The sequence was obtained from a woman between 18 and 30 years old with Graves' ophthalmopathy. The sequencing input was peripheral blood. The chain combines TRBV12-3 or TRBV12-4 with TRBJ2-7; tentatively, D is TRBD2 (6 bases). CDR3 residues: CASRAGTVYEQYF. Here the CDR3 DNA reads TGTGCCAGCAGGGCGGGGACTGTCTACGAGCAGTACTTC.